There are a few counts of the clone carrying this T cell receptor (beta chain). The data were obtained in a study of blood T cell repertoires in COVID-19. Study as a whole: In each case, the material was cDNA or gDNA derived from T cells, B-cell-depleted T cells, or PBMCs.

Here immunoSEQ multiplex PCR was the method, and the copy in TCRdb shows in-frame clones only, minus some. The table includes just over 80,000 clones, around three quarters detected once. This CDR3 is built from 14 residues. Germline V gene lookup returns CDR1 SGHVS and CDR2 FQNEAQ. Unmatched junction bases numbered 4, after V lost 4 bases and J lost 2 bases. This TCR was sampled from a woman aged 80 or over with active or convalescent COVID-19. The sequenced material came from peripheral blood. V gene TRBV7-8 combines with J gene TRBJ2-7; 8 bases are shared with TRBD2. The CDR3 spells CASSSSGGPYEQYF. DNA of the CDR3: TGTGCCAGCAGCTCCAGCGGGGGCCCCTACGAGCAGTACTTC.